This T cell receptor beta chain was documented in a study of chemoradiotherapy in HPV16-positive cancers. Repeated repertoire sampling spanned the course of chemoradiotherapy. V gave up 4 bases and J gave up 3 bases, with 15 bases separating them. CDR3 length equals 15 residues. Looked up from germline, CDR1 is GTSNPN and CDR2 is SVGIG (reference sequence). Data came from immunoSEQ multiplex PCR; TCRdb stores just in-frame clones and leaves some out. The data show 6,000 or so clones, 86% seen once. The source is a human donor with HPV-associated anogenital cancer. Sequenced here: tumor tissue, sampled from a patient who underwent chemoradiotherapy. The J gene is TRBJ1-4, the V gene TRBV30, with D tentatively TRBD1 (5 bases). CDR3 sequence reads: CAWKSGQGANEKLFF. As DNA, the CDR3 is TGTGCCTGGAAGTCAGGGCAGGGAGCTAATGAAAAACTGTTTTTT.